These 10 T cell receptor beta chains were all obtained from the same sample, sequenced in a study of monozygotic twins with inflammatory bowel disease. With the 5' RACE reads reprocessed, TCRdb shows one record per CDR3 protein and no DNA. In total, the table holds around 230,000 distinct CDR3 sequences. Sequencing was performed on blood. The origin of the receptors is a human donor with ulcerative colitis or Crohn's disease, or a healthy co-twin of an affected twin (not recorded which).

CDR3 in amino acids: CASSLPGPANEQFF. The V gene is TRBV5-4, the J gene TRBJ2-1; TCRdb names TRBD2, which stays unverified in the absence of DNA. The CDR3 is 14 residues long. Germline-derived CDR1 and CDR2 are SGHNT and YYREEE (reference sequence).

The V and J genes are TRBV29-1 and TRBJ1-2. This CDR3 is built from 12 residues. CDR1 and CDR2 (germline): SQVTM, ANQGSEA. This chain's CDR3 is CSVERQDRGYTF.

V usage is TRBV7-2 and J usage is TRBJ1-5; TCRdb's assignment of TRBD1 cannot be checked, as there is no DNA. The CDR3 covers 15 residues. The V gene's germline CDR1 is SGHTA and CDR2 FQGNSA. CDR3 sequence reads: CASSSTGYSNQPQHF.

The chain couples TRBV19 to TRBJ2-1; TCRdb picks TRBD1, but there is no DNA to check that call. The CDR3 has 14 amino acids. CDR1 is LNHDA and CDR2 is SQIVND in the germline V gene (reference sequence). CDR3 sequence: CASSTFTGVGEQFF.

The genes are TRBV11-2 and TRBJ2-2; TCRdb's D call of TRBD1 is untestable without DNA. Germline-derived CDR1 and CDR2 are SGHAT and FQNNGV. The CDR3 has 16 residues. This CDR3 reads CASSSRGTANTGELFF.

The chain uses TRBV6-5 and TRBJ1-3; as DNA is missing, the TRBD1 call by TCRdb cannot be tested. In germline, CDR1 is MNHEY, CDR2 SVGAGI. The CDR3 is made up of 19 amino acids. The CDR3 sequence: CASSFTSGTNHNSGNTIYF.

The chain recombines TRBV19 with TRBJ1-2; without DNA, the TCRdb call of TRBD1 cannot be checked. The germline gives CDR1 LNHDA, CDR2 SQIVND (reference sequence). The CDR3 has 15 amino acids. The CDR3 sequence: CASSTRQTPNYGYTF.

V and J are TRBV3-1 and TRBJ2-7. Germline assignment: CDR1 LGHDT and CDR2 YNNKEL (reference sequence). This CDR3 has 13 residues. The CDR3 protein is CASSQVGSKEQYF.

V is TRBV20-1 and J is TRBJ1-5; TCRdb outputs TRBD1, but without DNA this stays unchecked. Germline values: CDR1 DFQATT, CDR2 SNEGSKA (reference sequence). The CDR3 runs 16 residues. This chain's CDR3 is CSAKGGSRLSNQPQHF.

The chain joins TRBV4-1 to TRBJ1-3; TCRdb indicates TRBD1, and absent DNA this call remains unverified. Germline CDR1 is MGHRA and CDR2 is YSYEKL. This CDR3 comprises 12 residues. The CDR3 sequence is CASSPSPNTIYF.